What follows is one T cell receptor beta chain and its context. Its antigen is still unknown. The germline V gene has CDR1 ENHRY and CDR2 SYGVKD. The CDR3 extends over 15 amino acids. The data were obtained in a study of cytomegalovirus exposure and HLA in healthy donors. Study conclusions and caveats: Researchers had no immune exposure information except CMV serostatus available. TCR beta sequences reportedly predicted most subjects' HLA-A and HLA-B alleles accurately.

13 Jbeta primers and 60 Vbeta primers were used for the PCR. Authors' data handling: There were 70 million to 95 million unique TCR beta chains by a later count, and some 10 million of them were shared. Here immunoSEQ multiplex PCR was the method, and the copy in TCRdb shows in-frame clones only, minus some. D and trimming were read from the DNA, whereas the V and J calls and clone size are those reported in that table. The sample shows 35,000 to 45,000 clones, approximately 79% of them seen only once. V is TRBV10-3 and J is TRBJ2-5; 8 bases fit TRBD2. The J call could be wrong; TRBJ2-7 is a better fit for the DNA end. Sequencing input: PBMCs. The receptor's source is a woman aged 25 to 39 in good health and CMV-seropositive. In DNA, the CDR3 is TGTGCCATCAGTGAGTCTAAGGCGGGGGGCTACGAGCAGTACTTC. Its protein product is CAISESKAGGYEQYF.